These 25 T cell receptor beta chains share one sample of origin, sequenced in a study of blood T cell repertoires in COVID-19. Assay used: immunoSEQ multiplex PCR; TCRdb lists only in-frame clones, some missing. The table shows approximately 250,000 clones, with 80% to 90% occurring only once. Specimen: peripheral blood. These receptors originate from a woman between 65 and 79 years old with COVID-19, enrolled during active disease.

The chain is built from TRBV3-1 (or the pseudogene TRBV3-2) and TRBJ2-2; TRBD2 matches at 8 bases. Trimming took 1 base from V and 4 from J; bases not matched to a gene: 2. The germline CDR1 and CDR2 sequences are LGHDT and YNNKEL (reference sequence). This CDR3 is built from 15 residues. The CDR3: CASSQGAGATGELFF. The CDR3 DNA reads TGTGCCAGCAGCCAAGGAGCGGGGGCCACCGGGGAGCTGTTTTTT.

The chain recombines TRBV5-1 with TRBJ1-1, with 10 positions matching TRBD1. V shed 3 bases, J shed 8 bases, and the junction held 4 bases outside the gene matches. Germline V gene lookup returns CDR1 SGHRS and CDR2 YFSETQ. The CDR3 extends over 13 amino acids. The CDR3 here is CASSSGQGEEAFF. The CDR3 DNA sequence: TGCGCCAGCAGCTCTGGACAGGGGGAAGAAGCTTTCTTT.

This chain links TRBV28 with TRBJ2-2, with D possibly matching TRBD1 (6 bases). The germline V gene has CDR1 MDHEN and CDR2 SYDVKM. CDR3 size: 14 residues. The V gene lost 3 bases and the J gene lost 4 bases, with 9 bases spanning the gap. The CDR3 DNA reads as TGTGCCAGCAGTTTCGGGACACCCACCGGGGAGCTGTTTTTT. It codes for CASSFGTPTGELFF. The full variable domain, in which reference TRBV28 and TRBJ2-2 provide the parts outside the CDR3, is DVKVTQSSRYLVKRTGEKVFLECVQDMDHENMFWYRQDPGLGLRLIYFSYDVKMKEKGDIPEGYSVSREKKERFSLILESASTNQTSMYLCASSFGTPTGELFFGEGSRLTVL.

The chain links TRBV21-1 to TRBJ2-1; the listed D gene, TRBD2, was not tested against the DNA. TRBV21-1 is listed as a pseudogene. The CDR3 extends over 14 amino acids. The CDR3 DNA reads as TGTGCCAGCAGCAGGGGGACTTCCTACAATGAGCAGTTCTTC. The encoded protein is CASSRGTSYNEQFF.

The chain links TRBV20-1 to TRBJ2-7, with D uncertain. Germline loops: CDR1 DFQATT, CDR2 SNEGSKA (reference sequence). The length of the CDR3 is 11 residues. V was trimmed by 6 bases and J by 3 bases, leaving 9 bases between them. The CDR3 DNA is TGCAGTGCGGAGAGAAGCTACGAGCAGTACTTC. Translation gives CSAERSYEQYF.

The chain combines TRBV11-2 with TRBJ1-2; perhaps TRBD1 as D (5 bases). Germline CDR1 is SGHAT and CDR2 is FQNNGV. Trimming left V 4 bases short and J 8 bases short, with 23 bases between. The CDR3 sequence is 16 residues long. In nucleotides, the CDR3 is TGTGCCAGCAGCTCGACCCAGGGCTTAACCGGAGGGGGCTACACCTTC. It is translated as CASSSTQGLTGGGYTF.

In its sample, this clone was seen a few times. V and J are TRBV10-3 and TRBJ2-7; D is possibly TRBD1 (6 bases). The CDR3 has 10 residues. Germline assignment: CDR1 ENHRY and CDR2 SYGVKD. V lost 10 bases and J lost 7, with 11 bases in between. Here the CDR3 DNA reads TGTGCCACAGGGGAAGGGGAGCAGTACTTC. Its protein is CATGEGEQYF.

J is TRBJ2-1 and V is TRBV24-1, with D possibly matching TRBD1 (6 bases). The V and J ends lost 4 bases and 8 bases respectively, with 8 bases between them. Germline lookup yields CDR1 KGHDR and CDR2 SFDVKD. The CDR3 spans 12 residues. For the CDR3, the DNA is TGTGCCACCAGTGAGCAGGGGTATGAGCAGTTCTTC. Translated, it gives CATSEQGYEQFF.

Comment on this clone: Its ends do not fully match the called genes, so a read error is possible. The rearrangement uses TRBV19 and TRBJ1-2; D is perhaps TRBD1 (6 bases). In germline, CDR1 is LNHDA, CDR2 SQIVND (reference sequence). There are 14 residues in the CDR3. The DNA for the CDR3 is TGTACCAGTAGTTCCCAGACTGGGGGCTACGGCTACACCTTC. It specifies CTSSSQTGGYGYTF.

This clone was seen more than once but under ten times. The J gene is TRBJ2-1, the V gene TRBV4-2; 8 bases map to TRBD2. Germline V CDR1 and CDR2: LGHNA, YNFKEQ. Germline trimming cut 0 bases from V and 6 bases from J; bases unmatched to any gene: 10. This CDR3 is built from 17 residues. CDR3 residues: CASSQDSPGGLFNEQFF. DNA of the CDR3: TGTGCCAGCAGCCAAGATTCTCCGGGAGGGCTCTTCAATGAGCAGTTCTTC.

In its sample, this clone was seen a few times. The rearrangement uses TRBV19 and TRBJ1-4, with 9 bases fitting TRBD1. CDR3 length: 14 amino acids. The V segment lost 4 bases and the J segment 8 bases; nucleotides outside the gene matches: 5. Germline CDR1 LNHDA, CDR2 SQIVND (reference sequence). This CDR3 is CASSSGQGKEKLFF. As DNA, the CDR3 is TGTGCCAGTAGTAGCGGACAGGGGAAGGAAAAACTGTTTTTT. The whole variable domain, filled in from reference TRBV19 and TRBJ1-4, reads DGGITQSPKYLFRKEGQNVTLSCEQNLNHDAMYWYRQDPGQGLRLIYYSQIVNDFQKGDIAEGYSVSREKKESFPLTVTSAQKNPTAFYLCASSSGQGKEKLFFGSGTQLSVL.

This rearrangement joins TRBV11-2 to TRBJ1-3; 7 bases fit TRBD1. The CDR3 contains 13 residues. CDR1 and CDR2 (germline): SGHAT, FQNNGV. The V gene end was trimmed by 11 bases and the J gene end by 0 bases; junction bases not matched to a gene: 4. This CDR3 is CADRASSGNTIYF. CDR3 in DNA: TGTGCCGACAGGGCTTCCTCTGGAAACACCATATATTTT. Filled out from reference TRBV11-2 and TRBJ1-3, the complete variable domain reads EAGVAQSPRYKIIEKRQSVAFWCNPISGHATLYWYQQILGQGPKLLIQFQNNGVVDDSQLPKDRFSAERLKGVDSTLKIQPAKLEDSAVYLCADRASSGNTIYFGEGSWLTVV.

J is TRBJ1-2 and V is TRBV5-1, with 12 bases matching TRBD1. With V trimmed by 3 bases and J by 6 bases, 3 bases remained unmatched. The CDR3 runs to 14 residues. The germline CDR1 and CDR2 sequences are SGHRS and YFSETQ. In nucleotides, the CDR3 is TGCGCCAGCAGCTCGGGACAGGGGGCGGATGGCTACACCTTC. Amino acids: CASSSGQGADGYTF.

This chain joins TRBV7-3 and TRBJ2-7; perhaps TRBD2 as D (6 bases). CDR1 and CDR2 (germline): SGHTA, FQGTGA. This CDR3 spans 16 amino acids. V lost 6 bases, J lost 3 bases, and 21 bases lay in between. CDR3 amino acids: CASSPGAGLPYYEQYF. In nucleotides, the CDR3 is TGTGCCAGCAGTCCAGGAGCGGGCCTGCCCTACTACGAGCAGTACTTC.

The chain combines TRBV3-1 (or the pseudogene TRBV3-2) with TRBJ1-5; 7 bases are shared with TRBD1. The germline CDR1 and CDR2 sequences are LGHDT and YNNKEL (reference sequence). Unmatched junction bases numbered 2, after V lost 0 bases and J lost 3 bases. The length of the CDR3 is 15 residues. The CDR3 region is CASSQETGHNQPQHF. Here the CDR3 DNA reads TGTGCCAGCAGCCAAGAGACAGGGCACAATCAGCCCCAGCATTTT.

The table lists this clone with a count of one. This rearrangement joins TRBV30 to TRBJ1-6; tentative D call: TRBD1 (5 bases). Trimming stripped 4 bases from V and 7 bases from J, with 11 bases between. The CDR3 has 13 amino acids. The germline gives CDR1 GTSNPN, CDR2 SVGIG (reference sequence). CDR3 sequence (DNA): TGTGCCTGGACAAAGGGGCCAAATTCACCCCTCCACTTT. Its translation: CAWTKGPNSPLHF.

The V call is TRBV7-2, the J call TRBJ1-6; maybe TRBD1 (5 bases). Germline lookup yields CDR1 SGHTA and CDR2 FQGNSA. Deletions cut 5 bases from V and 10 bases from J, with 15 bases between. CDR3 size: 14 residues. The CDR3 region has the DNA TGTGCCAGCAGCATATCGGGGGAGGGATCACCCCTCCACTTT. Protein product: CASSISGEGSPLHF.

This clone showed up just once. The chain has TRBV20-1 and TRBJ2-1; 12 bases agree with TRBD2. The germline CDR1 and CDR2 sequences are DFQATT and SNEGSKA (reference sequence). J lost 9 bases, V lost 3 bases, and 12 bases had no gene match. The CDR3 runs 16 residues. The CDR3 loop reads CSASLAGGAGRGEQFF. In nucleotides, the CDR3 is TGCAGTGCTAGTCTAGCGGGAGGGGCAGGTCGTGGTGAGCAGTTCTTC.

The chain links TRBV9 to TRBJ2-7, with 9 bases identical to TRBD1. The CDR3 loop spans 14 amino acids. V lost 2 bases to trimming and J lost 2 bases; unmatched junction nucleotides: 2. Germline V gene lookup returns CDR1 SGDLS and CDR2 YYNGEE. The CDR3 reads CASSVGTGTYEQYF. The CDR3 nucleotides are TGTGCCAGCAGCGTCGGGACAGGGACCTACGAGCAGTACTTC.

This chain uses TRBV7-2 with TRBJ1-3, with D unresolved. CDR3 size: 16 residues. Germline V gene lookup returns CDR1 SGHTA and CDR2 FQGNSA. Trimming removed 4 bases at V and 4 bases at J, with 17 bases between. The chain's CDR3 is CASSYKPVGSGNTIYF. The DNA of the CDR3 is TGTGCCAGCAGCTATAAGCCAGTCGGGTCCGGAAACACCATATATTTT.

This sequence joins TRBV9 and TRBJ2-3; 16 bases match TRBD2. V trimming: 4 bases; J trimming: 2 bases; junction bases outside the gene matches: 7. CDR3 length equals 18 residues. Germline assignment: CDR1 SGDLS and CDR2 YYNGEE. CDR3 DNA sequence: TGTGCCAGCAGCCCCGGGACTAGCGGGAGGGTATACACAGATACGCAGTATTTT. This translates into CASSPGTSGRVYTDTQYF.

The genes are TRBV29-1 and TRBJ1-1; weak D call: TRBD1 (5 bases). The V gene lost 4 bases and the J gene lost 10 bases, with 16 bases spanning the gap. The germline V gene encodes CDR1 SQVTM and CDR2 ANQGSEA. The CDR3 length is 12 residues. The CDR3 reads CSVAGLLQGAFF. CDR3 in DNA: TGCAGCGTTGCCGGTCTTCTTCAGGGAGCTTTCTTT.

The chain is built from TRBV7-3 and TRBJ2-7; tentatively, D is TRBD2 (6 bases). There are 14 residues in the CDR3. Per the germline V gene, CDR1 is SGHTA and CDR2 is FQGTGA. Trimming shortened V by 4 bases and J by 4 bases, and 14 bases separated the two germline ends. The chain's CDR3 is CASSSRGKGYEQYF. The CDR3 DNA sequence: TGTGCCAGCAGCTCTCGGGGGAAAGGGTACGAGCAGTACTTC.

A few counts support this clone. CDR3 loop: CASSLRGATYEQYF. The CDR3 nucleotides read TGTGCCAGCAGCTTACGGGGGGCAACCTACGAGCAGTACTTC. The V and J genes are TRBV11-3 and TRBJ2-7, with D perhaps matching TRBD2 (7 bases). The V and J ends lost 2 bases and 2 bases respectively, with 10 bases between them. Germline V gene sequence: CDR1 SGHNT, CDR2 YENEEA. This CDR3 is built from 14 residues. Combining the CDR3 with reference TRBV11-3 and TRBJ2-7 gives the whole variable domain EAGVVQSPRYKIIEKKQPVAFWCNPISGHNTLYWYLQNLGQGPELLIRYENEEAVDDSQLPKDRFSAERLKGVDSTLKIQPAELGDSAVYLCASSLRGATYEQYFGPGTRLTVT.

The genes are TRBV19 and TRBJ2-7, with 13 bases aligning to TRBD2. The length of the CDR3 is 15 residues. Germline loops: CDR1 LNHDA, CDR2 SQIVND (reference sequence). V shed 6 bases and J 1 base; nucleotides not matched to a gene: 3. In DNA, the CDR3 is TGTGCCAGTAGAAAGGGACTAGCGGGATCCTACGAGCAGTACTTC. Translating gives CASRKGLAGSYEQYF.